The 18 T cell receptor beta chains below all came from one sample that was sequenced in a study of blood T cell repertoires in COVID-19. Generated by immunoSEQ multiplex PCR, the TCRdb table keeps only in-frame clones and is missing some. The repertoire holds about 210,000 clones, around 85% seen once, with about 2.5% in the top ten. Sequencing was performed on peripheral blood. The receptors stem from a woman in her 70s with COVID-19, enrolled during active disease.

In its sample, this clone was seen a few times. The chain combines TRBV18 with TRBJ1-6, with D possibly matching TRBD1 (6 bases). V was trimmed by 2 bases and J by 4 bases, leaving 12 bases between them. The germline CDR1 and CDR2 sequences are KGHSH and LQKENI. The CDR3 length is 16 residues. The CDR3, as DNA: TGTGCCAGCTCACCAGGGACAACTTTGTATAATTCACCCCTCCACTTT. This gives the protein CASSPGTTLYNSPLHF.

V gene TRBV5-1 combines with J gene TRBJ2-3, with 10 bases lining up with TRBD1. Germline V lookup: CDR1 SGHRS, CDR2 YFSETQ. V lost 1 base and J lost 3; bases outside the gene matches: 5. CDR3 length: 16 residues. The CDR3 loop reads CASSLLGQGWTDTQYF. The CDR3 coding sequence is TGCGCCAGCAGCTTGCTGGGACAGGGGTGGACAGATACGCAGTATTTT.

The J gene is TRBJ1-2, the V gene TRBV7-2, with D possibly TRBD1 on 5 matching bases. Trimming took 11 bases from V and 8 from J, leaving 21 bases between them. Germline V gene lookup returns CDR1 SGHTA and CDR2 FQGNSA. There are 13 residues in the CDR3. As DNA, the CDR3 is TGTGCCTCCGAGCCGGGGGGAGGAGGCGGCTACACCTTC. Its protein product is CASEPGGGGGYTF. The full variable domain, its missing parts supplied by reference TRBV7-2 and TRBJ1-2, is GAGVSQSPSNKVTEKGKDVELRCDPISGHTALYWYRQSLGQGLEFLIYFQGNSAPDKSGLPSDRFSAERTGGSVSTLTIQRTQQEDSAVYLCASEPGGGGGYTFGSGTRLTVV.

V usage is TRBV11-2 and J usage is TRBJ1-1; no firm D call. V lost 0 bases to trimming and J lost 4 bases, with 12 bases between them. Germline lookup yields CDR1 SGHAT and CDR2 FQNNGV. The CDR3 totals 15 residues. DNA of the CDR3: TGTGCCAGCAGCTTAGACGGGGTAGGGTTCACTGAAGCTTTCTTT. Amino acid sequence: CASSLDGVGFTEAFF. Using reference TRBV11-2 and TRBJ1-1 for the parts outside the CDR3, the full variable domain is EAGVAQSPRYKIIEKRQSVAFWCNPISGHATLYWYQQILGQGPKLLIQFQNNGVVDDSQLPKDRFSAERLKGVDSTLKIQPAKLEDSAVYLCASSLDGVGFTEAFFGQGTRLTVV.

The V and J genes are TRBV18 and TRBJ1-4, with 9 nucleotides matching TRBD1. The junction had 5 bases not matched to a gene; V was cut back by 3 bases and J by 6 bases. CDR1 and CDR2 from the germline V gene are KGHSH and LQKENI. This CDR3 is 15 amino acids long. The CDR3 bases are TGTGCCAGCTCACCCCGGGACAGGGTAGATGAAAAACTGTTTTTT. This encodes CASSPRDRVDEKLFF.

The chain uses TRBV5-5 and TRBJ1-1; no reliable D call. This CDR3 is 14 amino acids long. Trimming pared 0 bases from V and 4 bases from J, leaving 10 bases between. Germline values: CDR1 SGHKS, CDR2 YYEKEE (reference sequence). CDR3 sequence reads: CASSLVPEGTEAFF. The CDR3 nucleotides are TGTGCCAGCAGCTTGGTCCCCGAGGGCACTGAAGCTTTCTTT.

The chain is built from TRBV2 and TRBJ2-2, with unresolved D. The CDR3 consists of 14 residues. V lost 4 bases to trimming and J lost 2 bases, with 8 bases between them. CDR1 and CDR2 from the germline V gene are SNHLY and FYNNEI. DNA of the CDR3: TGTGCCAGCAGTGTCCAAATCAACACCGGGGAGCTGTTTTTT. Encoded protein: CASSVQINTGELFF.

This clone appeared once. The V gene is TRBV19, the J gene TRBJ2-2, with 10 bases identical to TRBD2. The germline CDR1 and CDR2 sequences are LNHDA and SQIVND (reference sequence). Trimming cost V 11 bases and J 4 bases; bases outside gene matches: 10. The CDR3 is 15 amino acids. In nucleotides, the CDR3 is TGTGCCTCCCGGGGTAGCGGGAGGTTCACCGGGGAGCTGTTTTTT. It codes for CASRGSGRFTGELFF.

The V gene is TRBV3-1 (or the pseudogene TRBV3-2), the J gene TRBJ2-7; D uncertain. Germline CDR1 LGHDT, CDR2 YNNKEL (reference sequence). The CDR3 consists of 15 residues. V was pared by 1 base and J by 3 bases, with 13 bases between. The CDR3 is CASSQVYTTFYEQYF. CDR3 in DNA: TGTGCCAGCAGCCAAGTCTACACTACTTTCTACGAGCAGTACTTC.

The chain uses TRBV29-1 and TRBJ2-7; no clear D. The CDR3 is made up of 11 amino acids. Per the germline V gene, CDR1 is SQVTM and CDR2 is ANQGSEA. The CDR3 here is CRTKSSYEQYF. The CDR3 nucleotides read TGCAGAACGAAGAGCTCCTACGAGCAGTACTTC.

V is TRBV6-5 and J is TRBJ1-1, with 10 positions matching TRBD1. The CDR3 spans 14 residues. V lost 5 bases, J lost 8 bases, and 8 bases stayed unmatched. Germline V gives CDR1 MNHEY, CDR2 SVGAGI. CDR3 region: CASSNDRGRTEAFF. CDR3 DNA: TGTGCCAGCAGTAACGACAGGGGGCGCACGGAAGCTTTCTTT.

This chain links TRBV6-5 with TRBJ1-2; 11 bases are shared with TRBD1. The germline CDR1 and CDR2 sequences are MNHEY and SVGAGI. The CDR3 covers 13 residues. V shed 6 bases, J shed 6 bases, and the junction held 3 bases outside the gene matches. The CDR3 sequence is CASSRGQGDGYTF. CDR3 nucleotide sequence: TGTGCCAGCAGCAGGGGACAGGGGGATGGCTACACCTTC.

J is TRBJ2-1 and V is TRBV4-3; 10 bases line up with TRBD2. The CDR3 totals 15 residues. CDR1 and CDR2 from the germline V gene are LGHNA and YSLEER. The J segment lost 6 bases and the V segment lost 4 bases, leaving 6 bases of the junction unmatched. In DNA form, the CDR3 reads TGCGCCAGCAGCCCTACTAGCGGGGTTCCCAATGAGCAGTTCTTC. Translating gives CASSPTSGVPNEQFF.

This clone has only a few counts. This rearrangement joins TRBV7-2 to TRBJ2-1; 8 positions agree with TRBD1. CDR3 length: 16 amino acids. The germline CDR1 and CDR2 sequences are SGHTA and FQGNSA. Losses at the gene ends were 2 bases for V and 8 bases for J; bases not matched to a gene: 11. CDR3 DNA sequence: TGTGCCAGCAGCTTAAGTGCCACAGGGGGTAGATATGAGCAGTTCTTC. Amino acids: CASSLSATGGRYEQFF.

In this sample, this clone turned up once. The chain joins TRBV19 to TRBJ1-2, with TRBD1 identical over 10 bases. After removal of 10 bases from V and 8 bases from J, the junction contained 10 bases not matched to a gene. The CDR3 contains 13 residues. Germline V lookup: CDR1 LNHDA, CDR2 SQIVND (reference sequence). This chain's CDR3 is CATLSGTGDGYTF. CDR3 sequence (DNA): TGTGCCACTCTATCCGGGACAGGGGACGGCTACACCTTC.

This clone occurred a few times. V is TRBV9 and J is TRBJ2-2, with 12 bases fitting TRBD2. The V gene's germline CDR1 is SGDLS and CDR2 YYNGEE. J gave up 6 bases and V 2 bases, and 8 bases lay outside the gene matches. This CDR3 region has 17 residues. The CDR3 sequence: CASSVRLAGAVPGELFF. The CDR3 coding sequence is TGTGCCAGCAGCGTGCGACTAGCGGGAGCCGTCCCCGGGGAGCTGTTTTTT. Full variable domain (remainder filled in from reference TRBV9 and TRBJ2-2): DSGVTQTPKHLITATGQRVTLRCSPRSGDLSVYWYQQSLDQGLQFLIQYYNGEERAKGNILERFSAQQFPDLHSELNLSSLELGDSALYFCASSVRLAGAVPGELFFGEGSRLTVL.

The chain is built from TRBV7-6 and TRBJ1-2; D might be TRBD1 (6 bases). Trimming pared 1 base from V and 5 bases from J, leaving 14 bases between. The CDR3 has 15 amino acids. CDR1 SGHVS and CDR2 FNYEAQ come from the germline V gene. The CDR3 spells CASSLGAGDFYGYTF. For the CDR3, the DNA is TGTGCCAGCAGCTTAGGGGCAGGGGATTTTTATGGCTACACCTTC.

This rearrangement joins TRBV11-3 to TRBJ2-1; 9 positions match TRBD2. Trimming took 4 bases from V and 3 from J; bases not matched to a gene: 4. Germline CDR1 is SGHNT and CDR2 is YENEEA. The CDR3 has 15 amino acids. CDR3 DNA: TGTGCCAGCAGCTCTAGCGGGGCGATCTACAATGAGCAGTTCTTC. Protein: CASSSSGAIYNEQFF.